This record concerns one TCR beta chain sequence. These data originate in a study of CXCR3-negative and CXCR3-positive naive CD8 T cells. CDR3 length: 11 residues. Germline V gene lookup returns CDR1 DFQATT and CDR2 SNEGSKA (reference sequence). With UMI labels, 5' RACE was used to prepare the TRB cDNA libraries. TCRdb reprocessed the 5' RACE reads, keeping one entry per CDR3 protein, no DNA. In total, the table holds approximately 20,000 distinct CDR3 sequences. Sequenced input: memory CD8+ T cells from blood. This chain uses TRBV20-1 with TRBJ1-2; there is no DNA to check the TCRdb D call of TRBD1. This TCR was sampled from a human donor in good health. Some clones in this sample may be carry-over from other donors' samples. The CDR3 spells CSATGNYGYTF.